This T cell receptor (beta chain) was recovered during a study of post-analysis software for immune sequencing data. Germline lookup yields CDR1 DFQATT and CDR2 SNEGSKA (reference sequence). Deletions cut 0 bases from V and 7 bases from J, with 13 bases between. The CDR3 runs to 13 residues. This clonotype was picked up a small number of times. What it binds is unknown. General observations from the study: The five TRBV segments detected at higher frequency in patients than in controls included TRBV5-6, TRBV5-1 and TRBV20-1.

Each TCR beta cDNA library carried unique molecular identifiers. TCRdb independently ran MiXCR on the PCR reads; one entry per CDR3 protein. The repertoire holds approximately 730,000 distinct CDR3 sequences, with 25% to 30% as singletons. This sequence originates from a girl aged 10 to 17 with multiple sclerosis. The sequencing sample was made of blood. The J gene is TRBJ2-7, the V gene TRBV20-1; D is perhaps TRBD1 or TRBD2 (6 bases each). As DNA, the CDR3 is TGCAGTGCTAGAGATAAAGGGGGGTGGGAGCAGTACTTC. Translating gives CSARDKGGWEQYF.